The 6 T cell receptor beta chains listed next were all sequenced from one sample in a study of cytomegalovirus exposure and HLA in healthy donors. Vbeta (60) and Jbeta (13) primers were used in the PCR. Produced via immunoSEQ multiplex PCR; TCRdb's table is partial and in-frame only. Here the sample spans 190,000 or so clones, 75% to 85% being singletons. The sample consisted of PBMCs. All receptors come from a male donor in good health and CMV-seropositive.

The V and J genes are TRBV15 and TRBJ2-4, with unresolved D. V lost 4 bases to trimming and J lost 0 bases, with 13 bases between them. Germline CDR1 reads LNHNV; CDR2 reads YYDKDF (reference sequence). CDR3 length: 16 residues. In nucleotides, the CDR3 is TGTGCCACCAGCACATCAGGTCCACTAGCCAAAAACATTCAGTACTTC. This codes for CATSTSGPLAKNIQYF. The full variable domain, rest sourced from reference TRBV15 and TRBJ2-4, is DAMVIQNPRYQVTQFGKPVTLSCSQTLNHNVMYWYQQKSSQAPKLLFHYYDKDFNNEADTPDNFQSRRPNTSFCFLDIRSPGLGDTAMYLCATSTSGPLAKNIQYFGAGTRLSVL.

Written as DNA, the CDR3 is TGTGCCAGCAGCGTTATGGGGACAGGGGGCCACAATGAGCAGTTCTTC. This translates into CASSVMGTGGHNEQFF. The rearrangement joins TRBV9 to TRBJ2-1, with TRBD1 matching 12 bases. CDR1 is SGDLS, CDR2 YYNGEE, per germline. The CDR3 length is 16 residues. J lost 5 bases, V lost 2 bases, and 5 bases had no gene match.

The chain is built from TRBV5-1 and TRBJ2-2; TRBD2 might be the D (5 bases). The CDR3 consists of 14 residues. Trimming cost V 1 base and J 6 bases, with 10 bases left between them. CDR1 SGHRS and CDR2 YFSETQ come from the germline V gene. The CDR3 is CASSLITSAGELFF. CDR3 in DNA: TGCGCCAGCAGCTTGATTACTAGTGCCGGGGAGCTGTTTTTT.

V and J are TRBV6-1 and TRBJ2-7; D remains ambiguous. The V and J ends lost 9 bases and 4 bases respectively, with 13 bases between them. The CDR3 runs to 12 residues. Germline V gene sequence: CDR1 MNHNS, CDR2 SASEGT. The CDR3 DNA reads as TGTGCCAGTCGGGTGGTCGGTTACGAGCAGTACTTC. Its protein is CASRVVGYEQYF.

The chain is built from TRBV30 and TRBJ1-1; 11 bases match TRBD1. Germline-derived CDR1 and CDR2 are GTSNPN and SVGIG (reference sequence). J was trimmed by 2 bases and V by 4 bases; bases with no gene match: 3. There are 14 residues in the CDR3. The CDR3 bases are TGTGCCTGGACCGGACAGGGGGCAAACACTGAAGCTTTCTTT. Translation: CAWTGQGANTEAFF.

This clone was detected a few times. The rearrangement uses TRBV5-4 and TRBJ1-1, with unresolved D. The length of the CDR3 is 14 residues. Per germline, CDR1 SGHNT and CDR2 YYREEE (reference sequence). Trimming left V 9 bases short and J 0 bases short, with 15 bases between. DNA for the CDR3: TGTGCCACTATAAGTGGAGTAATGAACACTGAAGCTTTCTTT. This gives the protein CATISGVMNTEAFF.